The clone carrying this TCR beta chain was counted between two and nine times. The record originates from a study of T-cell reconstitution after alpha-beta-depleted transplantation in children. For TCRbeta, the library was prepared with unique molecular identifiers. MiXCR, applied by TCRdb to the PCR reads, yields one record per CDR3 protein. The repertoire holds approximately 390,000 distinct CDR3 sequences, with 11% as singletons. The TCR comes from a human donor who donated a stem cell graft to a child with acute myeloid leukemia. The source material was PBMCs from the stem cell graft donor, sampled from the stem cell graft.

The CDR3 reads CASNFWTSGGAETQYF. The CDR3 nucleotides read TGTGCCAGCAACTTCTGGACTAGCGGGGGGGCTGAGACCCAGTACTTC. This chain connects TRBV7-9 to TRBJ2-5, with 15 positions matching TRBD2. The CDR3 is made up of 16 amino acids. From germline, CDR1 is SEHNR and CDR2 FQNEAQ (reference sequence). V shed 7 bases and J 5 bases; nucleotides not matched to a gene: 8.